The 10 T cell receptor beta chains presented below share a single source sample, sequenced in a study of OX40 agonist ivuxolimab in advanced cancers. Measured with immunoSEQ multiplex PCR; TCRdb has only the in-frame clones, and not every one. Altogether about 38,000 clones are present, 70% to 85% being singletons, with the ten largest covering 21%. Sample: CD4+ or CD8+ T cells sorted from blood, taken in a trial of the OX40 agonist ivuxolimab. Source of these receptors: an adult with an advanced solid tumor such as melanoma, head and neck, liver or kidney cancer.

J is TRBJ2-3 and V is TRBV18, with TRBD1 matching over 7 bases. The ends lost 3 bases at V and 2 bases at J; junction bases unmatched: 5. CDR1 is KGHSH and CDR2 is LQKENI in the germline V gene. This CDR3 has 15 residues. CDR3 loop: CASSPLDRNTDTQYF. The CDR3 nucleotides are TGTGCCAGCTCACCTTTGGACAGGAACACAGATACGCAGTATTTT. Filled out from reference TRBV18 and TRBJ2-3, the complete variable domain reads NAGVMQNPRHLVRRRGQEARLRCSPMKGHSHVYWYRQLPEEGLKFMVYLQKENIIDESGMPKERFSAEFPKEGPSILRIQQVVRGDSAAYFCASSPLDRNTDTQYFGPGTRLTVL.

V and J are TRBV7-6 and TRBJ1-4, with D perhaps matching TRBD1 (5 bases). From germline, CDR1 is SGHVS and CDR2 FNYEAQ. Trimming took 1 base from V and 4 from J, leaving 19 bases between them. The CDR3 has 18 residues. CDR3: CASSLEPPIGTSNEKLFF. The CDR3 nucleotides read TGTGCCAGCAGCTTAGAACCACCAATAGGGACGAGTAATGAAAAACTGTTTTTT. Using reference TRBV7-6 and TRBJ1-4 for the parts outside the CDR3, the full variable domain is GAGVSQSPRYKVTKRGQDVALRCDPISGHVSLYWYRQALGQGPEFLTYFNYEAQQDKSGLPNDRFSAERPEGSISTLTIQRTEQRDSAMYRCASSLEPPIGTSNEKLFFGSGTQLSVL.

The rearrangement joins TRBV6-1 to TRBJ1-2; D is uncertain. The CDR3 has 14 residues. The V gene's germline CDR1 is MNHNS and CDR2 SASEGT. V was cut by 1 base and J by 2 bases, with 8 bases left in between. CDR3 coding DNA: TGTGCCAGCAGTGAAGGCCCGGGGAACTATGGCTACACCTTC. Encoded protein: CASSEGPGNYGYTF.

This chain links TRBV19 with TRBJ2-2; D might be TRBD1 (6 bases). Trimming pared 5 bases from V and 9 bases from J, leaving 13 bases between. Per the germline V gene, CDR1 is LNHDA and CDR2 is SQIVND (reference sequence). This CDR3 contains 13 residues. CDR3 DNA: TGTGCCAGTAGTGTCGGTGGGGGCTGGGAGCTGTTTTTT. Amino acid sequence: CASSVGGGWELFF.

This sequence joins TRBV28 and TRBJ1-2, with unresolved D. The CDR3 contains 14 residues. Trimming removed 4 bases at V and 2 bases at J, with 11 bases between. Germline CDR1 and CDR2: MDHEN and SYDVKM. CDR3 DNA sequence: TGTGCCAGCAGTTCCGTACCGCCGAACTATGGCTACACCTTC. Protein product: CASSSVPPNYGYTF.

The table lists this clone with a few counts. CDR3 DNA sequence: TGTGCCAGCAGCCCATCAGCGGGGGGGGTGGCTTTCTTT. This sequence encodes CASSPSAGGVAFF. The gene calls are TRBV5-6 and TRBJ1-1; the D gene is possibly TRBD1 (5 bases). The CDR3 is 13 amino acids. Germline values: CDR1 SGHDT, CDR2 YYEEEE. The V end lost 4 bases, the J end lost 11 bases, and 18 bases lay between the germline ends.

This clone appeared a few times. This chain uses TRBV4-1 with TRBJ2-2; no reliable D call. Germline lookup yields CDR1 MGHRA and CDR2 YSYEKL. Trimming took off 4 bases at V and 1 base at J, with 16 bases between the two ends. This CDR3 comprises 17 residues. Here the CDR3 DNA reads TGCGCCAGCAGCCGACTCGACCTCGGGTTGAACACCGGGGAGCTGTTTTTT. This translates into CASSRLDLGLNTGELFF.

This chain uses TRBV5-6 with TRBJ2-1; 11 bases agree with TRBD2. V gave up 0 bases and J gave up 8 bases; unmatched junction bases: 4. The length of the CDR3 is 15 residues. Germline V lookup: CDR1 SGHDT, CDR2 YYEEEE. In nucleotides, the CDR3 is TGTGCCAGCAGCTTGGATAGCGGGGGGGCCGATGAGCAGTTCTTC. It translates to CASSLDSGGADEQFF.

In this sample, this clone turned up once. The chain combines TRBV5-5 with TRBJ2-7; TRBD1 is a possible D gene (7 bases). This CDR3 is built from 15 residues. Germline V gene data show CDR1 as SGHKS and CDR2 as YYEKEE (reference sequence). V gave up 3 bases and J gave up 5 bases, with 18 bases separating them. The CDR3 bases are TGTGCCAGCAGCTCAAGACACCAGGGGGGCAACGAGCAGTACTTC. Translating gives CASSSRHQGGNEQYF.

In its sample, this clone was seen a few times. The CDR3: CAISESPGFRQDPNEKLFF. CDR3 nucleotides: TGTGCCATCAGTGAGTCCCCAGGATTTCGACAGGACCCTAATGAAAAACTGTTTTTT. The chain is built from TRBV10-3 and TRBJ1-4, with D perhaps matching TRBD1 (6 bases). The CDR3 covers 19 residues. V dropped 0 bases and J dropped 3 bases, with 20 bases sitting between them. Germline V CDR1 and CDR2: ENHRY, SYGVKD.